A selection of T cell receptor beta chains follows, all from one sample in a study of blood T cell repertoires in COVID-19. Here immunoSEQ multiplex PCR was the method, and the copy in TCRdb shows in-frame clones only, minus some. Of under 300,000 clones listed, roughly nine tenths are singletons. The sample was peripheral blood. The receptors stem from a man aged 55-75 years with acute or convalescent COVID-19. Each CDR3 is given with its conserved first and last residue. A D gene is named only where the DNA matches it firmly. Size values are once, few and many counts, or a class for expanded clones, and some rows have none.

J | length | D | V | size | CDR3 | DNA
TRBJ2-7 | 15 | NA | TRBV5-5 | few | CASSLVAPVSYEQYF | TGTGCCAGCAGCTTGGTGGCACCTGTCTCCTACGAGCAGTACTTC
TRBJ1-2 | 16 | NA | TRBV11-3 | NA | CASSLVSRDILYGYTF | TGTGCCAGCAGCTTAGTGTCCCGGGACATACTCTATGGCTACACCTTC
TRBJ2-3 | 16 | NA | TRBV21-1 | NA | CASLTSSGYRTDTQYF | TGTGCCAGCCTCACATCTAGCGGGTATCGCACAGATACGCAGTATTTT
TRBJ2-3 | 11 | NA | TRBV7-9 | NA | CASSPADTQYF | TGTGCCAGCAGCCCCGCGGATACGCAGTATTTT
TRBJ2-1 | 16 | TRBD2 | TRBV13 | NA | CASSRGGESSYNEQFF | TGTGCCAGCAGCCGTGGGGGGGAAAGCTCCTACAATGAGCAGTTCTTC
TRBJ1-1 | 16 | NA | TRBV4-1 | NA | CASSLGPRARGTEAFF | TGCGCCAGCAGCCTGGGTCCCAGGGCCCGAGGCACTGAAGCTTTCTTT
TRBJ2-1 | 15 | NA | TRBV11-2 | NA | CASSKLGGYLGEQFF | TGTGCCAGCAGCAAATTGGGGGGATACCTGGGTGAGCAGTTCTTC
TRBJ2-2 | 15 | NA | TRBV4-1 | NA | CASSQRHRDTGELFF | TGCGCCAGCAGCCAACGACACAGGGACACCGGGGAGCTGTTTTTT
TRBJ2-3 | 17 | TRBD1 | TRBV4-3 | once | CASSQEGQVWNTDTQYF | TGCGCCAGCAGCCAAGAAGGACAGGTCTGGAACACAGATACGCAGTATTTT
TRBJ2-7 | 15 | TRBD2 | TRBV29-1 | NA | CSVMGTSGRVSEQYF | TGCAGCGTGATGGGGACTAGCGGGAGGGTGAGCGAGCAGTACTTC
TRBJ1-3 | 15 | NA | TRBV27 | few | CASSVTWSSGNTIYF | TGTGCCAGCAGTGTAACCTGGTCCAGTGGAAACACCATATATTTT
TRBJ2-7 | 13 | NA | TRBV11-1 | NA | CASSLMLGSEQYF | TGTGCCAGCAGCTTAATGTTGGGCAGCGAGCAGTACTTC
TRBJ2-2 | 16 | TRBD2 | TRBV7-2 | NA | CASSLTSGRNNGELFF | TGTGCCAGCAGCCTGACTAGCGGGAGAAACAACGGGGAGCTGTTTTTT
TRBJ2-3 | 14 | NA | TRBV5-1 | NA | CASSLEQATDTQYF | TGCGCCAGCAGCTTGGAACAGGCCACAGATACGCAGTATTTT
TRBJ2-7 | 15 | NA | TRBV15 | NA | CATSRPERGKGRQYF | TGTGCCACCAGCAGACCCGAAAGGGGAAAGGGGCGGCAGTACTTC
TRBJ1-4 | 14 | NA | TRBV14 | NA | CASSRNRVSEKLFF | TGTGCCAGCAGCCGAAACAGGGTTAGTGAAAAACTGTTTTTT
TRBJ1-1 | 13 | NA | TRBV10-3 | NA | CAISETAYTEAFF | TGTGCCATCAGTGAGACAGCCTACACTGAAGCTTTCTTT
TRBJ1-3 | 16 | NA | TRBV9 | NA | CASSASAVSSGNTIYF | TGTGCCAGCAGCGCTTCGGCGGTTAGCTCTGGAAACACCATATATTTT
TRBJ1-1 | 14 | NA | TRBV3-1/TRBV3-2 | NA | CASSQGLRDTEAFF | TGTGCCAGCAGCCAAGGACTTCGGGACACTGAAGCTTTCTTT
TRBJ1-4 | 15 | NA | TRBV4-1 | NA | CASSQEPTGNEKLFF | TGCGCCAGCAGCCAAGAACCCACGGGAAATGAAAAACTGTTTTTT
TRBJ1-6 | 17 | NA | TRBV19 | NA | CASSLQGTSSYNSPLHF | TGTGCCAGTAGTTTACAGGGAACCAGCTCCTATAATTCACCCCTCCACTTT
TRBJ1-1 | 15 | NA | TRBV27 | once | CASSFFPGEGAEAFF | TGTGCCAGCAGTTTTTTTCCTGGGGAGGGGGCTGAAGCTTTCTTT
TRBJ1-2 | 15 | TRBD1 | TRBV6-5 | NA | CASAGTGDPAYGYTF | TGTGCCAGCGCCGGGACAGGGGACCCGGCCTATGGCTACACCTTC
TRBJ2-3 | 16 | NA | TRBV5-1 | NA | CASSPRFREITDTQYF | TGCGCCAGCAGCCCTCGATTTCGGGAAATTACAGATACGCAGTATTTT
TRBJ1-2 | 14 | NA | TRBV18 | NA | CASSPTGRDYGYTF | TGTGCCAGCTCACCAACAGGGCGGGACTATGGCTACACCTTC
TRBJ1-2 | 12 | NA | TRBV5-1 | NA | CASSLAFYGYTF | TGCGCCAGCAGCTTGGCCTTCTATGGCTACACCTTC
TRBJ2-1 | 17 | TRBD2 | TRBV9 | NA | CASSALGRLAGVNEQFF | TGTGCCAGCAGCGCACTCGGTCGACTAGCGGGAGTCAATGAGCAGTTCTTC